These 32 T cell receptor beta chains came from one sample sequenced in a study of beta chain features in type 1 diabetes. General observations from the study: Within each of all four CD4+ subsets, Type 1 diabetes patients had TCRB CDR3s that were moderately but significantly shorter.

Antigens for these TCRs are unknown. The entirety of the isolated RNA underwent reverse transcription, so expressed TCRB transcripts were sequenced. Measured with immunoSEQ multiplex PCR; TCRdb has only the in-frame clones, and not every one. Of about 700,000 clones detected, 13% appear once; the ten largest clones hold approximately 0.02%. The sample was naive CD4+ T cells from blood. These receptors originate from a man between 18 and 35 years old with type 1 diabetes.

The J gene is TRBJ2-5, the V gene TRBV12-5; tentatively, D is TRBD2 (6 bases). The CDR3 covers 13 residues. CDR1 is LGHNT and CDR2 is FRNRAP in the germline V gene. The CDR3 DNA reads as TGTTTCACGGGGGTATTGTGGCGAGAGACCCAGTACTTC. It encodes CFTGVLWRETQYF.

The chain carries TRBV19 and TRBJ2-2; 7 positions agree with TRBD2. CDR3 size: 15 residues. Germline CDR1 reads LNHDA; CDR2 reads SQIVND (reference sequence). The trim removed 4 bases at V and 4 bases at J, leaving 6 bases unmatched. The CDR3 DNA follows: TGTGCCAGTAGTACGCGGGGGAGTATCACCGGGGAGCTGTTTTTT. It yields the protein CASSTRGSITGELFF.

The chain couples TRBV6-5 to TRBJ2-7; maybe TRBD2 (7 bases). CDR3 length: 15 amino acids. From germline, CDR1 is MNHEY and CDR2 SVGAGI. Trimming pared 2 bases from V and 2 bases from J, leaving 13 bases between. The CDR3 bases are TGTGCCAGCAGTTACGCCCGGGGGGCGACCTACGAGCAGTACTTC. Encoded protein: CASSYARGATYEQYF.

The rearrangement uses TRBV30 and TRBJ1-1; D unclear. There are 15 residues in the CDR3. Trimming cost V 0 bases and J 2 bases, with 13 bases left between them. Germline V lookup: CDR1 GTSNPN, CDR2 SVGIG (reference sequence). The CDR3 sequence: CAWSVGHYRNTEAFF. The CDR3 DNA sequence: TGTGCCTGGAGTGTAGGGCACTATAGAAACACTGAAGCTTTCTTT.

A few counts support this clone. This rearrangement joins TRBV18 to TRBJ1-5, with a possible D match to TRBD1 (5 bases). CDR1 KGHSH and CDR2 LQKENI come from the germline V gene. The CDR3 runs 15 residues. The V end lost 2 bases, the J end lost 5 bases, and 13 bases lay between the germline ends. The CDR3 DNA reads TGTGCCAGCTCACCATCTCAGCAGGGACATCAGCCCCAGCATTTT. Protein product: CASSPSQQGHQPQHF.

This clone appeared a few times. The junction does not match germline at one end; this may be a read error. V usage is TRBV7-7 and J usage is TRBJ2-1, with TRBD2 matching over 7 bases. The CDR3 sequence is 16 residues long. Germline CDR1 and CDR2: SSHAT and FNYEAQ (reference sequence). CDR3 in amino acids: CASSPWGAGEDNEQFF. In nucleotides, the CDR3 is TGTGCTAGCAGCCCTTGGGGTGCGGGGGAGGACAATGAGCAGTTCTTC.

The chain has TRBV2 and TRBJ1-5; 8 nucleotides align to TRBD1. The V gene end was trimmed by 0 bases and the J gene end by 4 bases; junction bases not matched to a gene: 2. There are 15 residues in the CDR3. Germline V gene data show CDR1 as SNHLY and CDR2 as FYNNEI. CDR3 in amino acids: CASSEARTGNQPQHF. The DNA of the CDR3 is TGTGCCAGCAGTGAAGCAAGGACAGGGAATCAGCCCCAGCATTTT.

The gene calls are TRBV6-5 and TRBJ2-1; 9 bases line up with TRBD2. This CDR3 is built from 15 residues. V dropped 5 bases and J dropped 5; count of bases not matched to a gene: 7. Looked up from germline, CDR1 is MNHEY and CDR2 is SVGAGI. The CDR3 sequence: CASSLAGGSHNEQFF. CDR3 coding DNA: TGTGCCAGCAGTCTCGCGGGGGGGAGCCACAATGAGCAGTTCTTC.

In this sample, this clone turned up a few times. V usage is TRBV6-5 and J usage is TRBJ2-2; the D is unclear. The CDR3 runs to 15 residues. Germline values: CDR1 MNHEY, CDR2 SVGAGI. V lost 2 bases, J lost 2 bases, and 9 bases lay in between. DNA of the CDR3: TGTGCCAGCAGTTACACATGGGAAAACACCGGGGAGCTGTTTTTT. Amino acids: CASSYTWENTGELFF.

The CDR3 DNA reads TGCGCCAGCAGCCGAAAGCGGGGGGGCTACAATGAGCAGTTCTTC. It yields the protein CASSRKRGGYNEQFF. The rearrangement links TRBV4-1 to TRBJ2-1; TRBD2 agrees at 10 bases. The J segment lost 3 bases and the V segment lost 4 bases, leaving 3 bases of the junction unmatched. Germline V gene lookup returns CDR1 MGHRA and CDR2 YSYEKL. The CDR3 covers 15 residues.

This clone was observed a handful of times. This chain connects TRBV6-6 to TRBJ2-7; 8 positions match TRBD1. With 4 bases clipped from V and 4 bases from J, the junction kept 3 bases outside the gene matches. Germline V CDR1 and CDR2: MNHNY, SVGAGI (reference sequence). This CDR3 comprises 13 residues. For the CDR3, the DNA is TGTGCCAGCAGTTCTCGGACAGGGTACGAGCAGTACTTC. This codes for CASSSRTGYEQYF.

A few counts support this clone. The genes are TRBV6-4 and TRBJ2-1; no firm D call. V lost 0 bases, J lost 9 bases, and 12 bases lay in between. The germline V gene encodes CDR1 MRHNA and CDR2 SNTAGT. This CDR3 contains 14 residues. The CDR3 DNA follows: TGTGCCAGCAGTGACTCGTGGGCCTCTGGTGAGCAGTTCTTC. Protein product: CASSDSWASGEQFF.

Comment on this clone: The same CDR3 is also encoded by other DNA sequences in this sample. The J gene is TRBJ1-5, the V gene TRBV29-1, with TRBD1 as a possible D gene (6 bases). Trimming shortened V by 3 bases and J by 6 bases, and 12 bases separated the two germline ends. CDR3 size: 13 residues. Germline assignment: CDR1 SQVTM and CDR2 ANQGSEA. The CDR3 coding sequence is TGCAGCGTTGAGTGGGGGGCAGGTCAGCCCCAGCATTTT. The encoded protein is CSVEWGAGQPQHF.

This chain uses TRBV6-5 with TRBJ2-3; D unresolved. This CDR3 contains 14 residues. Trimming took off 2 bases at V and 4 bases at J, with 10 bases between the two ends. Germline CDR1 is MNHEY and CDR2 is SVGAGI. The CDR3 sequence: CASSYGSEADTQYF. CDR3 sequence (DNA): TGTGCCAGCAGTTACGGAAGCGAGGCAGATACGCAGTATTTT.

The rearrangement links TRBV29-1 to TRBJ1-1; D is unresolved. Trimming took off 1 base at V and 0 bases at J, with 9 bases between the two ends. Germline V gene data show CDR1 as SQVTM and CDR2 as ANQGSEA. The CDR3 is 14 residues long. CDR3 nucleotides: TGCAGCGTTGAAGGGCCGGGAATGAACACTGAAGCTTTCTTT. This encodes CSVEGPGMNTEAFF.

The chain couples TRBV29-1 to TRBJ2-7; tentative D call: TRBD2 (6 bases). The CDR3 has 12 residues. With 5 bases removed from V and 5 bases from J, the gap between germline ends came to 13 bases. Germline V gene lookup returns CDR1 SQVTM and CDR2 ANQGSEA. CDR3 nucleotide sequence: TGCAGCGTTTACGGCCCGGGAGACGAGCAGTACTTC. As protein: CSVYGPGDEQYF.

As concerns this clone: Other nucleotide sequences from this sample produce the same CDR3. This sequence joins TRBV2 and TRBJ1-2; D perhaps matches TRBD1 (5 bases). V was trimmed by 1 base and J by 2 bases, leaving 5 bases between them. CDR1 SNHLY and CDR2 FYNNEI come from the germline V gene. The CDR3 covers 13 residues. This chain's CDR3 is CASSEGGNYGYTF. The CDR3 DNA follows: TGTGCCAGCAGTGAAGGGGGGAACTATGGCTACACCTTC.

The chain is built from TRBV25-1 and TRBJ2-1, with a weak D call TRBD2 (6 bases). In germline, CDR1 is MGHDK, CDR2 SYGVNS. The V and J ends lost 5 bases and 8 bases respectively, with 19 bases between them. The CDR3 is made up of 15 amino acids. This CDR3 is CASSPQGGNLDEQFF. The CDR3 coding sequence is TGTGCCAGCAGTCCCCAAGGAGGGAATCTTGATGAGCAGTTCTTC.

The chain has TRBV7-9 and TRBJ1-5; D not certain. V was clipped by 2 bases and J by 1 base, with 9 bases between them. Looked up from germline, CDR1 is SEHNR and CDR2 is FQNEAQ (reference sequence). There are 15 residues in the CDR3. In DNA, the CDR3 is TGTGCCAGCAGCTTAAATGTTGGGAGCAATCAGCCCCAGCATTTT. Its translation: CASSLNVGSNQPQHF.

This clone turned up a few times. This chain joins TRBV27 and TRBJ1-4; D is uncertain. CDR1 is MNHEY and CDR2 is SMNVEV in the germline V gene (reference sequence). The ends were cut back, 6 bases at V and 0 bases at J, with 11 bases in the middle. This CDR3 has 15 residues. The CDR3 loop reads CASSRTGATNEKLFF. In DNA form, the CDR3 reads TGTGCCAGCAGCCGAACGGGCGCAACTAATGAAAAACTGTTTTTT.

Only one count was recorded for this clone. Possible read error: a much larger clone is one base away. The chain employs TRBV6-6 and TRBJ1-5; D is unresolved. V gave up 0 bases and J gave up 5 bases, with 5 bases separating them. CDR1 and CDR2 (germline): MNHNY, SVGAGI (reference sequence). There are 13 residues in the CDR3. The CDR3 region has the DNA TGTGCCAGCAGTTACTCGAGGTATCAGCCCCAGCATTTT. Translation gives CASSYSRYQPQHF.

V is TRBV11-2 and J is TRBJ2-1; 9 nucleotides line up with TRBD2. The CDR3 totals 15 residues. V lost 5 bases, J lost 8 bases, and 10 bases stayed unmatched. Germline assignment: CDR1 SGHAT and CDR2 FQNNGV. The CDR3 nucleotides are TGTGCCAGCAGCCAAACCCGGACTAGCGCCGATGAGCAGTTCTTC. Translation gives CASSQTRTSADEQFF.

This clone was observed a handful of times. The rearrangement joins TRBV20-1 to TRBJ2-5; D unclear. This CDR3 region has 11 residues. Germline CDR1 DFQATT, CDR2 SNEGSKA (reference sequence). The ends were cut back, 5 bases at V and 2 bases at J, with 6 bases in the middle. The DNA for the CDR3 is TGCAGTGCTCCGGAGCAAGAGACCCAGTACTTC. Protein product: CSAPEQETQYF.

The DNA for the CDR3 is TGTGCCAGCAGCCCACGGGGTGACTATGGCTACACCTTC. Its protein product is CASSPRGDYGYTF. The chain combines TRBV27 with TRBJ1-2; D not resolved. Trimming pared 6 bases from V and 3 bases from J, leaving 11 bases between. This CDR3 has 13 amino acids. Germline-derived CDR1 and CDR2 are MNHEY and SMNVEV (reference sequence).

J is TRBJ2-1 and V is TRBV18, with D tentatively TRBD1 (5 bases). The CDR3 sequence is 17 residues long. V lost 3 bases to trimming and J lost 3 bases, with 18 bases between them. The germline V gene has CDR1 KGHSH and CDR2 LQKENI. The CDR3 here is CASSPSGLSGFYNEQFF. CDR3 DNA sequence: TGTGCCAGCTCACCTAGTGGTTTGTCAGGGTTCTACAATGAGCAGTTCTTC. The complete variable domain, with remaining parts taken from reference TRBV18 and TRBJ2-1, reads NAGVMQNPRHLVRRRGQEARLRCSPMKGHSHVYWYRQLPEEGLKFMVYLQKENIIDESGMPKERFSAEFPKEGPSILRIQQVVRGDSAAYFCASSPSGLSGFYNEQFFGPGTRLTVL.

In this sample, this clone turned up once. The chain recombines TRBV5-1 with TRBJ1-3; D may be TRBD1 (5 bases). The CDR3 length is 15 residues. Germline lookup yields CDR1 SGHRS and CDR2 YFSETQ. V lost 2 bases, J lost 0 bases, and 9 bases lay in between. Here the CDR3 DNA reads TGCGCCAGCAGCTTCGGGGGACTCTCTGGAAACACCATATATTTT. This gives the protein CASSFGGLSGNTIYF.

V gene TRBV10-2 combines with J gene TRBJ2-7; D unclear. With 6 bases removed from V and 9 bases from J, the gap between germline ends came to 18 bases. CDR1 is WSHSY, CDR2 SAAADI, per germline. The CDR3 runs 13 residues. The CDR3 region has the DNA TGCGCCAGCAGCGACTCCCCTTCGGTTGGGCAGTACTTC. It translates to CASSDSPSVGQYF.

There are a few counts of this clone. This chain connects TRBV7-9 to TRBJ2-7, with a weak D call TRBD1 (6 bases). The CDR3 contains 14 residues. The V and J ends lost 6 bases and 5 bases respectively, with 17 bases between them. CDR1 SEHNR and CDR2 FQNEAQ come from the germline V gene (reference sequence). This CDR3 reads CASRPTGLVHEQYF. The CDR3 nucleotides are TGTGCCAGCAGACCAACAGGGCTCGTCCACGAGCAGTACTTC.

CDR3 coding DNA: TGTGCCAGTACGGGACAGGGGAGAAACATTCAGTACTTC. This gives the protein CASTGQGRNIQYF. The V and J genes are TRBV19 and TRBJ2-4; 10 nucleotides line up with TRBD1. V was clipped by 7 bases and J by 6 bases; unmatched bases: 3. Germline-derived CDR1 and CDR2 are LNHDA and SQIVND (reference sequence). This CDR3 spans 13 amino acids.

CDR3 sequence: CASSPRGLEAFF. The CDR3 DNA reads TGTGCCAGCAGCCCCAGGGGTCTGGAAGCTTTCTTT. The chain combines TRBV14 with TRBJ1-1; weak D call: TRBD1 (6 bases). Trimming stripped 4 bases from V and 8 bases from J, with 11 bases between. The CDR3 spans 12 residues. Germline V lookup: CDR1 SGHDN, CDR2 FVKESK.

There are a few counts of this clone. The chain has TRBV7-8 and TRBJ2-7; D unresolved. CDR1 SGHVS and CDR2 FQNEAQ come from the germline V gene. Trimming cost V 6 bases and J 8 bases, with 14 bases left between them. The CDR3 is 12 residues long. The CDR3 DNA sequence: TGTGCCAGCAGTCCCGACAAGACAAAGCAGTACTTC. Translation: CASSPDKTKQYF.

This clone was counted many times. Other DNA sequences in the sample encode the same CDR3. CDR3 loop: CASSSGYGYTF. In DNA, the CDR3 is TGTGCCAGCAGTTCGGGCTATGGCTACACCTTC. The chain links TRBV28 to TRBJ1-2; no firm D call. The CDR3 loop spans 11 amino acids. V was clipped by 4 bases and J by 4 bases, with 4 bases between them. The germline CDR1 and CDR2 sequences are MDHEN and SYDVKM.